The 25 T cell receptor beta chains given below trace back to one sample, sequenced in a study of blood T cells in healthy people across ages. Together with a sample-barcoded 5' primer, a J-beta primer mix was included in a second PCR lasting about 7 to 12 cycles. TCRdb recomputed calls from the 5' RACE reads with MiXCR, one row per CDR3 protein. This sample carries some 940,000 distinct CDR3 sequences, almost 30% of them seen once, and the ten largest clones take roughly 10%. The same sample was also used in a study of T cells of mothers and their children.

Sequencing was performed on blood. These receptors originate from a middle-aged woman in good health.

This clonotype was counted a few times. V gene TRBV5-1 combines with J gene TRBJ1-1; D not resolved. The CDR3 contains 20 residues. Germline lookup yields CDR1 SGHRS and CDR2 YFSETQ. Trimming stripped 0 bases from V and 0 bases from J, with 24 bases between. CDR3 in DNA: TGCGCCAGCAGCTTGGGCCCGGCATCTCTAACCCTGGGCATGAACACTGAAGCTTTCTTT. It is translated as CASSLGPASLTLGMNTEAFF.

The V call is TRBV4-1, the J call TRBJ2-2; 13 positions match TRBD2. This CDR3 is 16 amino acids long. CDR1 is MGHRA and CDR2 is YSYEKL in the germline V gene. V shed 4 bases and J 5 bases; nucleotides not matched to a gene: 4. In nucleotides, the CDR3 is TGCGCCAGCAGCCTACTAGCGGGGGGGGAGACCGGGGAGCTGTTTTTT. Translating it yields CASSLLAGGETGELFF.

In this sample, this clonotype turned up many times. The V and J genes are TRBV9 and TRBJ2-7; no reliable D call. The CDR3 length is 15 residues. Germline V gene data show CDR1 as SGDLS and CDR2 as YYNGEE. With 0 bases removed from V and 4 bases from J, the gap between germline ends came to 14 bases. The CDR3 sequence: CASSVDGQQVYEQYF. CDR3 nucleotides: TGTGCCAGCAGCGTAGATGGTCAGCAGGTTTACGAGCAGTACTTC. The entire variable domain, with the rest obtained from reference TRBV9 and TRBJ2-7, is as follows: DSGVTQTPKHLITATGQRVTLRCSPRSGDLSVYWYQQSLDQGLQFLIQYYNGEERAKGNILERFSAQQFPDLHSELNLSSLELGDSALYFCASSVDGQQVYEQYFGPGTRLTVT.

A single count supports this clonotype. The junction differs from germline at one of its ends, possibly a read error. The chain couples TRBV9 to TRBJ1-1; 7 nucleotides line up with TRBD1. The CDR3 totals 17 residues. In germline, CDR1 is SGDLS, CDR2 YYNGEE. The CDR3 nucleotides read TGTGTCAGCAGCCCACGACATTCAGGGGGTATGAACACTGAAGCTTTCTTT. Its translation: CVSSPRHSGGMNTEAFF.

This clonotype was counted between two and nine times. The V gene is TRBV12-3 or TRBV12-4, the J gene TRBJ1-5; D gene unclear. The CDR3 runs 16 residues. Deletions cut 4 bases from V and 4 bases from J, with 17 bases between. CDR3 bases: TGTGCCAGCAGTTCGAGGAGGCCAGGATCAAATCAGCCCCAGCATTTT. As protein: CASSSRRPGSNQPQHF.

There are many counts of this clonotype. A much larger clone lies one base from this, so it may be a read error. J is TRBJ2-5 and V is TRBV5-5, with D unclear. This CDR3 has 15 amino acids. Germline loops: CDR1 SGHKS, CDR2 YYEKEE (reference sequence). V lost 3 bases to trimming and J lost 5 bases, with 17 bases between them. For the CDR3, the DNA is TGTGCCAGCAGCTCGAAGATGCCAAGGTGGGAGACCCAGTACTTC. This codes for CASSSKMPRWETQYF.

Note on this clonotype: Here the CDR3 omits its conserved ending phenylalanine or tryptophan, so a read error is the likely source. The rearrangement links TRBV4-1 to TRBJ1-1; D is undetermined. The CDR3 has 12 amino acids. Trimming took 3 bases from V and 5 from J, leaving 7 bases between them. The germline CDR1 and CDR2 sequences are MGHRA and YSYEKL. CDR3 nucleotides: TGCGCCAGCAGCCACGGTCAGACTGAAGCTTTCTTG. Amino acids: CASSHGQTEAFL.

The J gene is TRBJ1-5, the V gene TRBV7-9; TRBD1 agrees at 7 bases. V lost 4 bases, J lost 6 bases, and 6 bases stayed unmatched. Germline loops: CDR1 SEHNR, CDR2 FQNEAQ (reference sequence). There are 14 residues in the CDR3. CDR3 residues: CASSSQGISQPQHF. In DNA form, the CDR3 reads TGTGCCAGCAGCTCACAGGGGATCAGTCAGCCCCAGCATTTT.

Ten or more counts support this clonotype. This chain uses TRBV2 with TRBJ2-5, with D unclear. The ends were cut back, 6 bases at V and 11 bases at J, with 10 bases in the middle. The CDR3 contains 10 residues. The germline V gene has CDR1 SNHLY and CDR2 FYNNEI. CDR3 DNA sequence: TGTGCCAGCAGGGAACGTGGGCAGTACTTC. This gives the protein CASRERGQYF.

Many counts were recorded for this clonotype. The CDR3 region is CASSTKEGGPQHF. For the CDR3, the DNA is TGTGCCAGCAGCACGAAAGAAGGTGGGCCCCAGCATTTT. This rearrangement joins TRBV7-2 to TRBJ1-5; D is undetermined. The V gene's germline CDR1 is SGHTA and CDR2 FQGNSA. Trimming removed 5 bases from V and 9 bases from J, with 14 bases in between. This CDR3 has 13 amino acids. Full variable domain (missing parts from reference TRBV7-2 and TRBJ1-5): GAGVSQSPSNKVTEKGKDVELRCDPISGHTALYWYRQSLGQGLEFLIYFQGNSAPDKSGLPSDRFSAERTGGSVSTLTIQRTQQEDSAVYLCASSTKEGGPQHFGDGTRLSIL.

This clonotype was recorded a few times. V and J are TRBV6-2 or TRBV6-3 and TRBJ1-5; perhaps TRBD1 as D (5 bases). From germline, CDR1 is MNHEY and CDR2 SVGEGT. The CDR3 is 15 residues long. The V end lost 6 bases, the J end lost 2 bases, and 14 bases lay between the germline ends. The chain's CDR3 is CASSRWGSGNQPQHF. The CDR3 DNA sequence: TGTGCCAGCAGCCGCTGGGGGTCGGGCAATCAGCCCCAGCATTTT.

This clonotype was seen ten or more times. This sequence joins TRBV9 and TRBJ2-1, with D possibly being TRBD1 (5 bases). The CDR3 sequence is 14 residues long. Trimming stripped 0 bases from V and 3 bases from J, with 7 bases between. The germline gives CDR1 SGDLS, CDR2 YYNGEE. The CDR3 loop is CASSVEQVYNEQFF. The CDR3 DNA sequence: TGTGCCAGCAGCGTAGAACAGGTCTACAATGAGCAGTTCTTC.

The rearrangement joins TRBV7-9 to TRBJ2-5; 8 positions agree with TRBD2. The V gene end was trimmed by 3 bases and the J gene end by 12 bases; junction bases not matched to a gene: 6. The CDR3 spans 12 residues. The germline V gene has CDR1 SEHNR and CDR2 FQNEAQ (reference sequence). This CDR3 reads CASSFPAGAKYF. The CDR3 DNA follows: TGTGCCAGCAGCTTCCCAGCGGGGGCCAAGTACTTC.

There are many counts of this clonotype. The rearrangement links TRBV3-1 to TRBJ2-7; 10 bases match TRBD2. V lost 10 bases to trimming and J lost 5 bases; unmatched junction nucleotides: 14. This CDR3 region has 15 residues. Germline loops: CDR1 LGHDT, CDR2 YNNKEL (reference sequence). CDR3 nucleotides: TGTGCCACCGCTCAAGCGGGGGGGATTATCGACGAGCAGTACTTC. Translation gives CATAQAGGIIDEQYF.

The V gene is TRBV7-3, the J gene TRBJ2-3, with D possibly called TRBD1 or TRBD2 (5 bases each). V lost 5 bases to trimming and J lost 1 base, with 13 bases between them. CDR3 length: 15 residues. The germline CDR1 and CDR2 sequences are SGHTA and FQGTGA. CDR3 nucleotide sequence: TGTGCCAGCAGCCGGGACGGGTCTGGCACAGATACGCAGTATTTT. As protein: CASSRDGSGTDTQYF.

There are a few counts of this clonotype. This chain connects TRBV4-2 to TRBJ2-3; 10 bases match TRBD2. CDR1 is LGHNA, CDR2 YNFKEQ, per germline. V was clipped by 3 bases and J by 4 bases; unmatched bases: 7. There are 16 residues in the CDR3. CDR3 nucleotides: TGTGCCAGCAGCCAGGGACAGCGGGGGGGCCCAGATACGCAGTATTTT. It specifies CASSQGQRGGPDTQYF.

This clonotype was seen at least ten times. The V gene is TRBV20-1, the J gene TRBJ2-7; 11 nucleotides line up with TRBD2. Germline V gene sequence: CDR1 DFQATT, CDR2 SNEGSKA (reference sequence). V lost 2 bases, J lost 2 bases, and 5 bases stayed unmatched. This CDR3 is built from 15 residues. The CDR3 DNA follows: TGCAGTGCTAGATCTAGCGGGGGGTCTCCCTACGAGCAGTACTTC. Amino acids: CSARSSGGSPYEQYF.

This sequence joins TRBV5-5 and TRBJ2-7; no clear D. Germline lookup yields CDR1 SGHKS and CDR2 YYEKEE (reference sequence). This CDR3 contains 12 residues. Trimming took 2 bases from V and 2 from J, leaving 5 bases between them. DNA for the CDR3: TGTGCCAGCAGCTTAAAAGCCTACGAGCAGTACTTC. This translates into CASSLKAYEQYF.

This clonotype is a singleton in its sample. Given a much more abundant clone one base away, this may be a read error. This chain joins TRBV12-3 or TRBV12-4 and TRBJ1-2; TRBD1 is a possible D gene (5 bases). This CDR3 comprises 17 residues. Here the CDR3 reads CACSPGDRKRPLYGYTF. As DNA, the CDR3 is TGTGCCTGCAGTCCGGGGGACCGAAAGAGGCCCTTATACGGCTACACCTTC.

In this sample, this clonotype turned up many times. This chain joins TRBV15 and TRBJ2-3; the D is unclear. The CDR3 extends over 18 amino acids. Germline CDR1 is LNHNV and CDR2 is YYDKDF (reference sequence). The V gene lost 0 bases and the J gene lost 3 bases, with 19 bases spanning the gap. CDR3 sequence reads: CATSREGNDVEWTDTQYF. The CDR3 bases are TGTGCCACCAGCAGAGAAGGGAACGATGTGGAGTGGACAGATACGCAGTATTTT.

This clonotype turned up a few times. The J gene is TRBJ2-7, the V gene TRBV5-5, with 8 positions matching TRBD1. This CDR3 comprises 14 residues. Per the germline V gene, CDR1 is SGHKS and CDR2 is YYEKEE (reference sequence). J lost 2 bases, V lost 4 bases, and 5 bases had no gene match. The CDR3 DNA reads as TGTGCCAGCAGCGCCCGGACAGGGACCTACGAGCAGTACTTC. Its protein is CASSARTGTYEQYF. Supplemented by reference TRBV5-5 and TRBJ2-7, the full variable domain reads DAGVTQSPTHLIKTRGQQVTLRCSPISGHKSVSWYQQVLGQGPQFIFQYYEKEERGRGNFPDRFSARQFPNYSSELNVNALLLGDSALYLCASSARTGTYEQYFGPGTRLTVT.

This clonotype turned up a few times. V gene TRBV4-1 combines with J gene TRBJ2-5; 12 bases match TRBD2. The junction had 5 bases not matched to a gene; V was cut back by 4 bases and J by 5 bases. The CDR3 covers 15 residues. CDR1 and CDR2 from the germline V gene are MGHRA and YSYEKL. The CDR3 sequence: CASSPGLAGRETQYF. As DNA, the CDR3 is TGCGCCAGCAGCCCCGGACTAGCGGGGAGGGAGACCCAGTACTTC.

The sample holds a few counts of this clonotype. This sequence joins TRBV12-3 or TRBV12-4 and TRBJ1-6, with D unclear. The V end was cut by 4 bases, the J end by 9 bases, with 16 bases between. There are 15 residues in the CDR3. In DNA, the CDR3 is TGTGCCAGCAGTTCTGCCTCCCGTGAAGGTTCACCCCTCCACTTT. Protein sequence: CASSSASREGSPLHF.

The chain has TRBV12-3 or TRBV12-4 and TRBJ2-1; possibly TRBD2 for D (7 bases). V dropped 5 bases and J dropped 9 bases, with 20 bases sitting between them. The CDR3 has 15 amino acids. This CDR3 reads CASSIGGGLDSEQFF. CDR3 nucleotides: TGTGCCAGCAGTATAGGGGGAGGGCTAGACAGTGAGCAGTTCTTC.

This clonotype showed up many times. The CDR3 is CASSLGQHTGELFF. The CDR3 nucleotides read TGCGCCAGCAGCCTCGGACAGCACACCGGGGAGCTGTTTTTT. This chain connects TRBV4-1 to TRBJ2-2; perhaps TRBD1 as D (6 bases). V gave up 4 bases and J gave up 3 bases, with 9 bases separating them. Germline CDR1 and CDR2: MGHRA and YSYEKL. This CDR3 spans 14 amino acids.